This TCR beta chain originates from a study of blood T cells in healthy people across ages. This CDR3 contains 16 residues. Germline-derived CDR1 and CDR2 are SGHAT and FQNNGV. The V and J ends lost 1 base and 2 bases respectively, with 14 bases between them. It was with a sample-barcoded 5' primer and a J-beta primer mix that a second PCR of about 7 to 12 cycles was run. In TCRdb, the 5' RACE reads were re-called with MiXCR into one record per CDR3 protein. Of 450,000 to 600,000 distinct CDR3 sequences in the sample, around 27% were seen once. There are a few counts of this clonotype. These data were also filed under a second study, of T cells of mothers and their children.

The material sequenced was blood. The sequence derives from a boy aged 2 to 10 in good health. The genes are TRBV11-2 and TRBJ2-5, with D perhaps matching TRBD2 (7 bases). The CDR3 DNA reads TGTGCCAGCAGCTTAGGAGGGAGGGGGACACAAGAGACCCAGTACTTC. The encoded protein is CASSLGGRGTQETQYF.